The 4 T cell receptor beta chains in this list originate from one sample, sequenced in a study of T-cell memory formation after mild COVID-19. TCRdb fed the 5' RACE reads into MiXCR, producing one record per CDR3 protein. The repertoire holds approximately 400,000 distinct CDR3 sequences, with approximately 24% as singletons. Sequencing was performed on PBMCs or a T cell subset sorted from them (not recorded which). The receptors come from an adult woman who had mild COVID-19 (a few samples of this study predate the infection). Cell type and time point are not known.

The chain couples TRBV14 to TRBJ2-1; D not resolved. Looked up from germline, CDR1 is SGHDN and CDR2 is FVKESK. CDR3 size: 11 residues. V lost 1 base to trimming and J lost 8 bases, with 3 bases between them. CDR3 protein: CASSQVHEQFF. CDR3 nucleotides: TGTGCCAGCAGCCAAGTGCATGAGCAGTTCTTC.

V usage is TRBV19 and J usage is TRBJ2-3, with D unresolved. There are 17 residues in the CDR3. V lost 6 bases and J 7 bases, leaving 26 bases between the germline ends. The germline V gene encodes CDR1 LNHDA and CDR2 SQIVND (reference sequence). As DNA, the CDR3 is TGTGCCAGTAGCAAGTCTTTGGACCGCTATGAAGGAAATACGCAGTATTTT. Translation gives CASSKSLDRYEGNTQYF. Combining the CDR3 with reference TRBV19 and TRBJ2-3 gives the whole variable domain DGGITQSPKYLFRKEGQNVTLSCEQNLNHDAMYWYRQDPGQGLRLIYYSQIVNDFQKGDIAEGYSVSREKKESFPLTVTSAQKNPTAFYLCASSKSLDRYEGNTQYFGPGTRLTVL.

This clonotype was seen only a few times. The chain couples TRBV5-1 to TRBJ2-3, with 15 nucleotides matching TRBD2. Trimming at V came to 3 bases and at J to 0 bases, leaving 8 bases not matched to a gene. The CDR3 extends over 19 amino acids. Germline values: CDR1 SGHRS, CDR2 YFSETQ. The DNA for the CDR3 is TGCGCCAGCAGCTCGGGACTAGCGGGAGGAGCCGCTAGCACAGATACGCAGTATTTT. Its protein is CASSSGLAGGAASTDTQYF.

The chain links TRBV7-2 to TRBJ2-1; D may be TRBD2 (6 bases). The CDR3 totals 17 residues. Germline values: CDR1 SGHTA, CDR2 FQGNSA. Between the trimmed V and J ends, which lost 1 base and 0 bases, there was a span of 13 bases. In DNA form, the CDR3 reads TGTGCCAGCAGCTTAGGTCTAGCGCTGAGCTCCTACAATGAGCAGTTCTTC. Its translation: CASSLGLALSSYNEQFF. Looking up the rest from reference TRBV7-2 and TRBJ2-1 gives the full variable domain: GAGVSQSPSNKVTEKGKDVELRCDPISGHTALYWYRQSLGQGLEFLIYFQGNSAPDKSGLPSDRFSAERTGGSVSTLTIQRTQQEDSAVYLCASSLGLALSSYNEQFFGPGTRLTVL.